This TCR beta chain was observed in a study of blood T cell repertoires in COVID-19. Here immunoSEQ multiplex PCR was the method, and the copy in TCRdb shows in-frame clones only, minus some. The sample yields 95,000 to 120,000 clones, 85% to 90% seen once. Sequencing was done on a sample of peripheral blood. The TCR sequence derives from a woman aged 55-70 years with COVID-19, enrolled during active disease.

CDR3 sequence (DNA): TGTGCCAGCAGTTACTACCCTTCAGACACCATATATTTT. This encodes CASSYYPSDTIYF. V is TRBV6-2 or TRBV6-3 and J is TRBJ1-3; D uncertain. Germline V lookup: CDR1 MNHEY, CDR2 SVGEGT. The V gene lost 1 base and the J gene lost 8 bases, with 9 bases spanning the gap. The CDR3 is 13 residues long.